The 27 T cell receptor beta chains listed next were all sequenced from one sample in a study of persistence of HIV-infected CD4 T cells. Stimulation used around 10 ug/mL lysate from CMV-infected fibroblasts. Memory cells lacking CD40L and CD69 with high CD45RO were sorted. Sequencing used immunoSEQ version 4 in survey mode. Assay used: immunoSEQ multiplex PCR; TCRdb lists only in-frame clones, some missing. The data contain 25,000 to 35,000 clones, roughly 78% of them singletons. These TCRs are of unknown antigen specificity. The sample here was CD4+ T cells sorted from PBMCs after approximately 19-hour stimulation, taken from a patient who received antiretroviral therapy. Source of these receptors: an adult woman with HIV who was CMV-seropositive.

V and J are TRBV28 and TRBJ1-5; 8 bases are a match to TRBD1. Germline V lookup: CDR1 MDHEN, CDR2 SYDVKM. CDR3 length: 15 amino acids. V shed 5 bases, J shed 6 bases, and the junction held 9 bases outside the gene matches. In DNA, the CDR3 is TGTGCCAGCAGTCTGGCCGGACAGGGTGCTCAGCCCCAGCATTTT. It encodes CASSLAGQGAQPQHF.

This clone came up once. The chain has TRBV27 and TRBJ2-7; 8 bases agree with TRBD1. Trimming at V came to 5 bases and at J to 2 bases, leaving 8 bases not matched to a gene. Germline V gene lookup returns CDR1 MNHEY and CDR2 SMNVEV (reference sequence). This CDR3 region has 15 residues. In nucleotides, the CDR3 is TGTGCCAGCAGTCCAAAAGGGACAGGAGCCTACGAGCAGTACTTC. As protein: CASSPKGTGAYEQYF.

This clone was observed a handful of times. The chain has TRBV5-1 and TRBJ1-1, with a weak D call TRBD1 (5 bases). The CDR3 has 16 amino acids. From germline, CDR1 is SGHRS and CDR2 YFSETQ. Trimming pared 0 bases from V and 2 bases from J, leaving 14 bases between. CDR3 sequence (DNA): TGCGCCAGCAGCTTGGTAGGGGCAGGGTATAACACTGAAGCTTTCTTT. Protein: CASSLVGAGYNTEAFF.

Only a few counts were recorded for this clone. The chain employs TRBV24-1 and TRBJ1-1, with 7 positions matching TRBD1. Germline V gives CDR1 KGHDR, CDR2 SFDVKD. The ends lost 4 bases at V and 7 bases at J; junction bases unmatched: 5. This CDR3 spans 13 amino acids. The CDR3 nucleotides are TGTGCCACCAGTGACCCCGACAGGGATGAAGCTTTCTTT. Protein: CATSDPDRDEAFF.

The rearrangement links TRBV27 to TRBJ1-6; D is perhaps TRBD1 (5 bases). CDR3 size: 14 residues. The germline V gene encodes CDR1 MNHEY and CDR2 SMNVEV (reference sequence). Trimming removed 5 bases at V and 6 bases at J, with 11 bases between. CDR3 loop: CASSPGGLNSPLHF. Written as DNA, the CDR3 is TGTGCCAGCAGTCCGGGGGGACTTAATTCACCCCTCCACTTT.

This clone has just one count. For the CDR3, the DNA is TGCGCCAGCAGCCCCGATTTGAGATACAATGAGCAGTTCTTC. Translation: CASSPDLRYNEQFF. The V gene is TRBV5-1, the J gene TRBJ2-1; no definite D call. Germline CDR1 reads SGHRS; CDR2 reads YFSETQ. V lost 4 bases to trimming and J lost 4 bases, with 12 bases between them. CDR3 length equals 14 residues. Looking up the rest from reference TRBV5-1 and TRBJ2-1 gives the full variable domain: KAGVTQTPRYLIKTRGQQVTLSCSPISGHRSVSWYQQTPGQGLQFLFEYFSETQRNKGNFPGRFSGRQFSNSRSEMNVSTLELGDSALYLCASSPDLRYNEQFFGPGTRLTVL.

This clone was counted between two and nine times. The chain couples TRBV12-3 or TRBV12-4 to TRBJ2-1; D ambiguous. The CDR3 runs 13 residues. The V end was cut by 5 bases, the J end by 2 bases, with 7 bases between. The CDR3 region has the DNA TGTGCCAGCAGTCGGGCCCCCTACAATGAGCAGTTCTTC. Its protein product is CASSRAPYNEQFF.

The rearrangement uses TRBV6-5 and TRBJ1-5; D unresolved. Germline CDR1 is MNHEY and CDR2 is SVGAGI. V was shortened by 3 bases and J by 6 bases, with 9 bases between the two germline ends. This CDR3 has 13 amino acids. The CDR3 here is CASSYDGFQPQHF. DNA of the CDR3: TGTGCCAGCAGTTATGATGGTTTTCAGCCCCAGCATTTT.

The chain recombines TRBV11-3 with TRBJ2-1; 8 positions agree with TRBD1. Per germline, CDR1 SGHNT and CDR2 YENEEA. The CDR3 runs 15 residues. J gave up 5 bases and V 4 bases, and 7 bases lay outside the gene matches. Written as DNA, the CDR3 is TGTGCCAGCAGCTCCGGACAGGGAATTGACAATGAGCAGTTCTTC. It specifies CASSSGQGIDNEQFF. Full variable domain (remainder filled in from reference TRBV11-3 and TRBJ2-1): EAGVVQSPRYKIIEKKQPVAFWCNPISGHNTLYWYLQNLGQGPELLIRYENEEAVDDSQLPKDRFSAERLKGVDSTLKIQPAELGDSAVYLCASSSGQGIDNEQFFGPGTRLTVL.

This clone was counted a single time. The chain combines TRBV5-8 with TRBJ1-5; 11 bases match TRBD1. Per germline, CDR1 SGHTS and CDR2 YDEGEE. The V gene end was trimmed by 0 bases and the J gene end by 2 bases; junction bases not matched to a gene: 4. The CDR3 spans 17 residues. In DNA, the CDR3 is TGTGCCAGCAGCTTGGTAGGGACAGGGGGAGGCAATCAGCCCCAGCATTTT. Translated: CASSLVGTGGGNQPQHF.

CDR3: CASSMRQGSYNEQFF. CDR3 DNA sequence: TGTGCCAGTAGTATGCGGCAGGGGAGCTACAATGAGCAGTTCTTC. V gene TRBV19 combines with J gene TRBJ2-1; tentatively, D is TRBD1 (6 bases). Trimming took off 3 bases at V and 3 bases at J, with 12 bases between the two ends. Germline assignment: CDR1 LNHDA and CDR2 SQIVND (reference sequence). This CDR3 contains 15 residues.

Written as DNA, the CDR3 is TGTGCCAGCACTAGAGGGGGTAGGGACACCATATATTTT. Amino acids: CASTRGGRDTIYF. The chain uses TRBV2 and TRBJ1-3; D may be TRBD1 (6 bases). Germline-derived CDR1 and CDR2 are SNHLY and FYNNEI. Trimming left V 7 bases short and J 8 bases short, with 15 bases between. The CDR3 sequence is 13 residues long.

V gene TRBV19 combines with J gene TRBJ2-3; 16 bases match TRBD2. The CDR3 runs 19 residues. With V trimmed by 6 bases and J by 2 bases, 11 bases remained unmatched. Germline assignment: CDR1 LNHDA and CDR2 SQIVND (reference sequence). The CDR3 loop is CASSLKGLAGGVTTDTQYF. DNA for the CDR3: TGTGCCAGTAGCTTGAAGGGACTAGCGGGGGGGGTGACCACAGATACGCAGTATTTT.

This clone was seen a few times. The rearrangement joins TRBV5-4 to TRBJ1-6, with a tentative D call TRBD1 (5 bases). Germline CDR1 and CDR2: SGHNT and YYREEE (reference sequence). Trimming pared 0 bases from V and 9 bases from J, leaving 10 bases between. The CDR3 totals 14 residues. The CDR3 bases are TGTGCCAGCAGCTTGGAGGGGAGGGGTTCACCCCTCCACTTT. It yields the protein CASSLEGRGSPLHF.

This chain uses TRBV9 with TRBJ1-1, with D hard to call. The germline V gene has CDR1 SGDLS and CDR2 YYNGEE. The CDR3 has 13 amino acids. The germline V and J ends were trimmed by 4 bases and 0 bases, with 7 bases remaining between them. The CDR3 spells CASSPRMNTEAFF. DNA for the CDR3: TGTGCCAGCAGCCCGCGGATGAACACTGAAGCTTTCTTT.

This clone occurred a few times. The chain links TRBV7-6 to TRBJ1-1; no clear D gene. Germline lookup yields CDR1 SGHVS and CDR2 FNYEAQ. CDR3 length equals 13 residues. Trimming took off 5 bases at V and 0 bases at J, with 7 bases between the two ends. The CDR3 here is CASSRNMNTEAFF. Here the CDR3 DNA reads TGTGCCAGCAGCCGCAATATGAACACTGAAGCTTTCTTT.

The chain carries TRBV30 and TRBJ1-1; 7 positions match TRBD1. The CDR3 has 15 amino acids. Per germline, CDR1 GTSNPN and CDR2 SVGIG (reference sequence). With 5 bases clipped from V and 1 base from J, the junction kept 10 bases outside the gene matches. CDR3 protein: CAWGTGDSKNTEAFF. The CDR3 DNA sequence: TGTGCCTGGGGCACGGGGGACAGTAAGAACACTGAAGCTTTCTTT.

V is TRBV14 and J is TRBJ2-3; no reliable D call. This CDR3 comprises 14 residues. The germline V and J ends were trimmed by 2 bases and 5 bases, with 11 bases remaining between them. Germline V CDR1 and CDR2: SGHDN, FVKESK. This CDR3 is CASSQHLQGDTQYF. In DNA, the CDR3 is TGTGCCAGCAGCCAACACTTGCAAGGAGATACGCAGTATTTT.

This clone was recorded only once. The chain carries TRBV5-6 and TRBJ2-6; 8 positions match TRBD1. This CDR3 comprises 18 residues. The J segment lost 3 bases and the V segment lost 0 bases, leaving 8 bases of the junction unmatched. CDR1 SGHDT and CDR2 YYEEEE come from the germline V gene. The CDR3 DNA reads as TGTGCCAGCAGCTTGGACAGGGGGTTTGTGAGTGGGGCCAACGTCCTGACTTTC. Translated: CASSLDRGFVSGANVLTF.

The genes are TRBV30 and TRBJ2-7; the match to TRBD2 covers 9 bases. The CDR3 totals 14 residues. CDR1 GTSNPN and CDR2 SVGIG come from the germline V gene (reference sequence). Trimming cost V 2 bases and J 2 bases; bases outside gene matches: 4. The CDR3 here is CAWSFGGGAYEQYF. Written as DNA, the CDR3 is TGTGCCTGGAGTTTTGGCGGGGGGGCCTACGAGCAGTACTTC.

CDR3 residues: CASSPRLPPHTDTQYF. CDR3 DNA sequence: TGTGCCAGTAGTCCCCGACTCCCTCCCCACACAGATACGCAGTATTTT. The genes are TRBV19 and TRBJ2-3; D call uncertain. Trimming shortened V by 5 bases and J by 2 bases, and 17 bases separated the two germline ends. CDR1 LNHDA and CDR2 SQIVND come from the germline V gene (reference sequence). This CDR3 contains 16 residues.

The chain carries TRBV6-5 and TRBJ2-3; a possible D gene is TRBD1 (6 bases). Germline loops: CDR1 MNHEY, CDR2 SVGAGI. V was shortened by 5 bases and J by 1 base, with 13 bases between the two germline ends. This CDR3 comprises 15 residues. The CDR3 region is CASSLTGTRTDTQYF. The CDR3, as DNA: TGTGCCAGCAGTCTAACCGGGACACGCACAGATACGCAGTATTTT.

This clone was counted between two and nine times. The chain has TRBV7-3 and TRBJ1-1; tentative D call: TRBD1 (5 bases). The germline gives CDR1 SGHTA, CDR2 FQGTGA. The CDR3 consists of 14 residues. V lost 4 bases and J lost 5, with 14 bases in between. The CDR3: CASSSGAGGTEAFF. The CDR3, as DNA: TGTGCCAGCAGCTCCGGGGCCGGAGGAACTGAAGCTTTCTTT.

Of note for this clone: Its ends do not fully match the called genes, so a read error is possible. The V gene is TRBV2, the J gene TRBJ1-5; D may be TRBD1 (6 bases). This CDR3 has 16 amino acids. CDR1 SNHLY and CDR2 FYNNEI come from the germline V gene. CDR3: CASSEPRARGNQPQHF. The CDR3 DNA follows: TGTGCCAGCAGTGAGCCGAGAGCCAGGGGCAACCAGCCCCAGCATTTT.

The chain carries TRBV12-3 or TRBV12-4 and TRBJ2-3; a weak D match, TRBD2 (6 bases). With 0 bases removed from V and 7 bases from J, the gap between germline ends came to 8 bases. The CDR3 is made up of 13 amino acids. The CDR3 sequence: CASSLARGNTQYF. CDR3 nucleotides: TGTGCCAGCAGTTTAGCGCGGGGAAATACGCAGTATTTT.

V and J are TRBV11-2 and TRBJ2-1, with TRBD2 matching over 14 bases. Germline CDR1 reads SGHAT; CDR2 reads FQNNGV. The CDR3 covers 16 residues. The J segment lost 10 bases and the V segment lost 4 bases, leaving 9 bases of the junction unmatched. The CDR3, as DNA: TGTGCCAGCAGCTCGACTAGCGGGGGGGCAGGAGGGGAGCAGTTCTTC. As protein: CASSSTSGGAGGEQFF.

This chain joins TRBV10-2 and TRBJ1-4; D is uncertain. Germline V lookup: CDR1 WSHSY, CDR2 SAAADI. Trimming shortened V by 4 bases and J by 4 bases, and 16 bases separated the two germline ends. CDR3 length equals 16 residues. The CDR3 protein is CASSGPLSSHNEKLFF. The CDR3 bases are TGCGCCAGCAGTGGCCCCCTCAGCTCCCATAATGAAAAACTGTTTTTT.